This TCR beta chain was obtained from a study of blood T cell repertoires in COVID-19. Whole-study context: Material from acute and convalescent COVID-19 was sourced from the United States, Italy and Spain. PBMCs, B-cell-depleted T cells, or T cells provided the cDNA or gDNA that made up the material.

Original methodology: From reference gene primer amplification, estimates of nucleated cell counts were derived. Some clones are missing from TCRdb's copy, which holds only in-frame ones; the method was immunoSEQ multiplex PCR. V, J and clone size were drawn from that table, and D and trimming were deduced from the DNA. The sample carries 70,000 to 90,000 clones, approximately 83% recorded once. This CDR3 has 14 amino acids. The rearrangement links TRBV21-1 to TRBJ2-5; TRBD1 is the table's D call, not checked against the DNA. TRBV21-1 is given as a pseudogene. Sample: peripheral blood. This sequence was found in a man aged 55 to 70 with acute or convalescent COVID-19. CDR3 residues: CASSKDRAAETQYF. CDR3 in DNA: TGTGCCAGCAGCAAGGACAGGGCCGCGGAGACCCAGTACTTC.